These 24 T cell receptor beta chains were sequenced from one sample in a study of blood T cells in healthy people across ages (dated by TCRdb to between 2014 and 2016). The receptor library was made with 5' RACE. The run used an Illumina HiSeq 2500. A second PCR of roughly 6 to 11 cycles was run with a J-beta primer mix and a sample-barcoded 5' primer. TCRdb handled the public reads itself, with Q25 trimming in fastp and clone calling in MiXCR, and kept productive beta chains. Merged by CDR3 protein, the rows form single entries marked with the most common genes and DNA. The sample table records 1.5 million to 2 million distinct CDR3 sequences; about 28% of these occur just once. The top ten clones comprise 7.7% of the sample. Input material: blood. These receptors were taken from a woman aged 25 to 39 in good health.

Concerning this clonotype: This may arise from a read error, as a much more abundant clone is one base away. The chain links TRBV15 to TRBJ2-7, with 8 bases aligning to TRBD2. Germline CDR1 and CDR2: LNHNV and YYDKDF (reference sequence). Germline trimming cut 5 bases from V and 5 bases from J; bases unmatched to any gene: 11. The CDR3 is 15 residues long. The chain's CDR3 is CATSRGGTIIHEQYF. CDR3 nucleotide sequence: TGTGCCACCAGCCGGGGGGGAACAATTATCCACGAGCAGTACTTC.

As concerns this clonotype: A much larger clone differs by one base, so this may be a read error. The chain has TRBV20-1 and TRBJ2-1, with D possibly being TRBD2 (7 bases). Between the trimmed V and J ends, which lost 5 bases and 6 bases, there was a span of 23 bases. The CDR3 loop spans 16 amino acids. Per the germline V gene, CDR1 is DFQATT and CDR2 is SNEGSKA (reference sequence). The CDR3 spells CSAGLLPRGAINEQFF. The CDR3 DNA reads TGCAGTGCTGGCCTCCTTCCCCGGGGGGCCATCAATGAGCAGTTCTTC.

The chain combines TRBV10-3 with TRBJ1-1, with D unresolved. Germline values: CDR1 ENHRY, CDR2 SYGVKD. Between the trimmed V and J ends, which lost 1 base and 8 bases, there was a span of 5 bases. The CDR3 is 11 amino acids. The chain's CDR3 is CAISEWSEAFF. CDR3 nucleotides: TGTGCCATCAGTGAGTGGAGCGAAGCTTTCTTT.

The chain is built from TRBV27 and TRBJ2-5; D might be TRBD2 (5 bases). Germline V gives CDR1 MNHEY, CDR2 SMNVEV (reference sequence). There are 16 residues in the CDR3. With 5 bases removed from V and 3 bases from J, the gap between germline ends came to 19 bases. The CDR3 is CASSGRWAPREETQYF. The CDR3 nucleotides read TGTGCCAGCAGTGGGCGCTGGGCGCCGAGGGAAGAGACCCAGTACTTC.

This clonotype has more than one count but fewer than ten. The V and J genes are TRBV20-1 and TRBJ2-7; 12 bases align to TRBD2. CDR1 DFQATT and CDR2 SNEGSKA come from the germline V gene (reference sequence). CDR3 length: 15 amino acids. Trimming took 5 bases from V and 1 from J; bases not matched to a gene: 6. CDR3 sequence (DNA): TGCAGTGCTCCGGAGACTAGCGGGAGTTCCTACGAGCAGTACTTC. The encoded protein is CSAPETSGSSYEQYF.

The chain carries TRBV28 and TRBJ1-2, with D unresolved. The CDR3 totals 15 residues. Germline V lookup: CDR1 MDHEN, CDR2 SYDVKM. Trimming took off 3 bases at V and 4 bases at J, with 15 bases between the two ends. In DNA, the CDR3 is TGTGCCAGCAGTTTTCCAAGGGTTGCGGTCTATGGCTACACCTTC. Protein product: CASSFPRVAVYGYTF.

Concerning this clonotype itself: A much larger clone lies one base from this, so it may be a read error. The V and J genes are TRBV24-1 and TRBJ2-1; 7 positions agree with TRBD2. CDR3 length: 16 residues. CDR1 is KGHDR, CDR2 SFDVKD, per germline. V trimming: 2 bases; J trimming: 0 bases; junction bases outside the gene matches: 3. This CDR3 is CATSDWGGNSYNEQFF. Written as DNA, the CDR3 is TGTGCCACCAGTGATTGGGGGGGGAACTCCTACAATGAGCAGTTCTTC.

This clonotype was seen more than once but under ten times. The chain has TRBV28 and TRBJ2-1; 7 bases line up with TRBD2. The CDR3 consists of 14 residues. J lost 3 bases, V lost 6 bases, and 5 bases had no gene match. Germline assignment: CDR1 MDHEN and CDR2 SYDVKM. The CDR3 loop reads CASSWGGGYNEQFF. The DNA for the CDR3 is TGTGCCAGCAGCTGGGGGGGGGGCTACAATGAGCAGTTCTTC.

Ten or more counts support this clonotype. J is TRBJ2-7 and V is TRBV7-2; D uncertain. With 7 bases removed from V and 2 bases from J, the gap between germline ends came to 12 bases. Germline V gives CDR1 SGHTA, CDR2 FQGNSA. This CDR3 is built from 13 residues. The CDR3 region is CASIDGPPYEQYF. The CDR3 bases are TGTGCCAGCATAGACGGGCCCCCCTACGAGCAGTACTTC.

In this sample, this clonotype turned up many times. A clone one base away is much larger, so this may be a read error. The rearrangement uses TRBV6-5 and TRBJ2-5; D remains ambiguous. CDR1 is MNHEY and CDR2 is SVGAGI in the germline V gene. Trimming removed 0 bases at V and 11 bases at J, with 19 bases between. CDR3 length: 15 amino acids. The CDR3 loop reads CASSYSKGKYNEQYF. Here the CDR3 DNA reads TGTGCCAGCAGTTACTCGAAGGGAAAATACAATGAGCAGTACTTC.

This clonotype was picked up many times. The chain links TRBV7-2 to TRBJ2-3; D is unclear. There are 12 residues in the CDR3. The germline V gene has CDR1 SGHTA and CDR2 FQGNSA. V shed 5 bases and J shed 5 bases, with 8 bases lying between them. CDR3 in amino acids: CASSAIGDTQYF. In nucleotides, the CDR3 is TGTGCCAGCAGCGCAATCGGAGATACGCAGTATTTT. Full variable domain (rest looked up from reference TRBV7-2 and TRBJ2-3): GAGVSQSPSNKVTEKGKDVELRCDPISGHTALYWYRQSLGQGLEFLIYFQGNSAPDKSGLPSDRFSAERTGGSVSTLTIQRTQQEDSAVYLCASSAIGDTQYFGPGTRLTVL.

The rearrangement links TRBV20-1 to TRBJ1-2; possibly TRBD1 for D (6 bases). This CDR3 contains 15 residues. CDR1 is DFQATT and CDR2 is SNEGSKA in the germline V gene (reference sequence). V lost 6 bases and J 5 bases, leaving 22 bases between the germline ends. CDR3 amino acids: CSAHTGGGRGYGYTF. The CDR3 DNA sequence: TGCAGTGCCCATACTGGGGGGGGCAGGGGATATGGCTACACCTTC.

The rearrangement joins TRBV27 to TRBJ1-5; TRBD1 might be the D (6 bases). Germline-derived CDR1 and CDR2 are MNHEY and SMNVEV (reference sequence). CDR3 length equals 15 residues. V shed 4 bases and J shed 3 bases, with 13 bases lying between them. The CDR3 sequence is CASSSTGTHNQPQHF. CDR3 coding DNA: TGTGCCAGCAGTTCCACAGGGACCCACAATCAGCCCCAGCATTTT.

In regard to this clonotype: At one end the junction does not follow the germline gene, possibly because of a read error. The CDR3: CASSLEAGRPNTDAFF. CDR3 sequence (DNA): TGCGCCAGCAGCTTGGAGGCAGGTAGGCCCAACACTGATGCTTTCTTT. This chain links TRBV5-1 with TRBJ1-1, with unresolved D. The CDR3 runs to 16 residues. In germline, CDR1 is SGHRS, CDR2 YFSETQ.

This clonotype has just one count. CDR3 residues: CSARVGFSTYNEQFF. CDR3 nucleotides: TGCAGTGCTAGAGTGGGTTTTAGCACCTACAATGAGCAGTTCTTC. The rearrangement joins TRBV20-1 to TRBJ2-1, with D hard to call. Trimming took off 1 base at V and 2 bases at J, with 12 bases between the two ends. Germline lookup yields CDR1 DFQATT and CDR2 SNEGSKA (reference sequence). The CDR3 extends over 15 amino acids.

This chain links TRBV11-1 with TRBJ2-6; D may be TRBD2 (5 bases). The CDR3 length is 15 residues. Trimming removed 5 bases from V and 2 bases from J, with 10 bases in between. The germline V gene encodes CDR1 SGHAT and CDR2 FQDESV (reference sequence). CDR3: CASSHLRAGANVLTF. Here the CDR3 DNA reads TGTGCCAGCAGCCACCTGAGGGCTGGGGCCAACGTCCTGACTTTC.

This clonotype occurred a few times. The V and J genes are TRBV20-1 and TRBJ2-1; D might be TRBD2 (6 bases). Looked up from germline, CDR1 is DFQATT and CDR2 is SNEGSKA (reference sequence). The length of the CDR3 is 12 residues. V lost 5 bases, J lost 10 bases, and 15 bases lay in between. This CDR3 is CSAGGPGQEQFF. CDR3 bases: TGCAGTGCTGGAGGGCCGGGTCAGGAGCAGTTCTTC.

The chain uses TRBV20-1 and TRBJ2-5; 7 bases are a match to TRBD1. After removal of 5 bases from V and 9 bases from J, the junction contained 12 bases not matched to a gene. The CDR3 consists of 13 residues. The germline CDR1 and CDR2 sequences are DFQATT and SNEGSKA (reference sequence). CDR3 sequence reads: CSAQIARGKSQYF. CDR3 DNA sequence: TGCAGTGCTCAGATCGCCAGGGGGAAATCCCAGTACTTC.

This chain links TRBV19 with TRBJ2-1; D unclear. The CDR3 has 14 residues. From germline, CDR1 is LNHDA and CDR2 SQIVND (reference sequence). Between the trimmed V and J ends, which lost 4 bases and 8 bases, there was a span of 15 bases. The CDR3 spells CASSRGVEGDEQFF. The CDR3 region has the DNA TGTGCCAGTAGTAGAGGCGTCGAAGGAGATGAGCAGTTCTTC.

At least ten counts were recorded for this clonotype. CDR3 sequence (DNA): TGTGCCAGCAGCGTAGGGCACAGGGGGAGTCAGAATGAGCAGTTCTTC. Translating gives CASSVGHRGSQNEQFF. The chain links TRBV9 to TRBJ2-1; TRBD1 matches at 8 bases. Germline trimming cut 0 bases from V and 7 bases from J; bases unmatched to any gene: 9. Germline loops: CDR1 SGDLS, CDR2 YYNGEE. This CDR3 has 16 residues.

This clonotype showed up many times. The chain combines TRBV6-2 or TRBV6-3 with TRBJ2-5; 7 bases agree with TRBD2. Germline V gene sequence: CDR1 MNHEY, CDR2 SVGEGT. The V and J ends lost 6 bases and 4 bases, in that order; junction bases with no gene match: 8. The CDR3 is made up of 14 amino acids. The DNA of the CDR3 is TGTGCCAGCAGCCTGGGACTAACGGGAGAGACCCAGTACTTC. This sequence encodes CASSLGLTGETQYF.

This clonotype was recorded a few times. The CDR3 reads CASTRSAGVVFDRYTF. CDR3 sequence (DNA): TGTGCCAGCACACGATCGGCTGGCGTGGTCTTCGATCGCTACACCTTC. The chain employs TRBV27 and TRBJ1-2; no definite D call. The CDR3 sequence is 16 residues long. Trimming pared 7 bases from V and 9 bases from J, leaving 27 bases between. Germline V CDR1 and CDR2: MNHEY, SMNVEV (reference sequence).

The gene calls are TRBV12-3 or TRBV12-4 and TRBJ1-4, with unresolved D. This CDR3 is built from 13 residues. Trimming took 7 bases from V and 8 from J, leaving 14 bases between them. The CDR3 loop reads CASKQAGIEKLFF. DNA for the CDR3: TGTGCCAGCAAGCAGGCCGGGATAGAAAAACTGTTTTTT.

The chain has TRBV28 and TRBJ2-1; a weak D match, TRBD1 (5 bases). This CDR3 region has 16 residues. Germline loops: CDR1 MDHEN, CDR2 SYDVKM. Trimming left V 4 bases short and J 7 bases short, with 20 bases between. DNA of the CDR3: TGTGCCAGCAGTTCCCGTCAAGGGCTAGGGGATAATGAGCAGTTCTTC. Translated, it gives CASSSRQGLGDNEQFF.